These 7 T cell receptor beta chains share one sample of origin, sequenced in a study of blood T cells in healthy people across ages. A second about 7 to 11 cycle PCR used barcoded and J-beta primers. TCRdb called the 5' RACE reads again in MiXCR, with one record for every CDR3 protein. The sample carries approximately 830,000 distinct CDR3 sequences, around 68% recorded once. Sequencing input: blood. The receptors derive from a man under 40 in good health.

The genes are TRBV9 and TRBJ1-2; no clear D. Trimming removed 0 bases at V and 8 bases at J, with 17 bases between. The CDR3 covers 15 residues. Germline V CDR1 and CDR2: SGDLS, YYNGEE. The CDR3 nucleotides read TGTGCCAGCAGCGTAGTTCTGGGAAGGGCGCCGGGCTACACCTTC. Its protein is CASSVVLGRAPGYTF.

The chain combines TRBV29-1 with TRBJ2-2; D ambiguous. The germline CDR1 and CDR2 sequences are SQVTM and ANQGSEA. The CDR3 is 12 amino acids. V shed 0 bases and J shed 9 bases, with 8 bases lying between them. The CDR3 sequence is CSVEDHLRELFF. As DNA, the CDR3 is TGCAGCGTTGAAGATCACCTACGGGAGCTGTTTTTT.

The V call is TRBV29-1, the J call TRBJ2-1, with TRBD2 matching over 8 bases. The end of the DNA fits TRBJ2-7 better, so the J call may be wrong. CDR1 is SQVTM, CDR2 ANQGSEA, per germline. The CDR3 contains 13 residues. CDR3 residues: CSVSISGAYEQYF. The CDR3 nucleotides are TGCAGCGTGTCCATTAGCGGGGCGTACGAGCAGTACTTC.

CDR3 loop: CASSLGSADYEQYF. The CDR3 DNA is TGTGCCAGCAGCTTAGGTTCAGCAGATTACGAGCAGTACTTC. This chain links TRBV7-2 with TRBJ2-7; D not resolved. This CDR3 has 14 amino acids. Trimming cost V 1 base and J 4 bases, with 11 bases left between them. Per the germline V gene, CDR1 is SGHTA and CDR2 is FQGNSA.

The J gene is TRBJ2-7, the V gene TRBV29-1; no reliable D call. The V end lost 4 bases, the J end lost 1 base, and 11 bases lay between the germline ends. The germline V gene has CDR1 SQVTM and CDR2 ANQGSEA. This CDR3 contains 13 residues. This CDR3 is CSVAVSPSYEQYF. The CDR3 DNA is TGCAGCGTTGCAGTGTCCCCTTCCTACGAGCAGTACTTC.

The chain is built from TRBV4-3 and TRBJ2-3; D ambiguous. The CDR3 contains 16 residues. CDR1 is LGHNA, CDR2 YSLEER, per germline. The V end was cut by 2 bases, the J end by 3 bases, with 15 bases between. The CDR3 DNA reads TGCGCCAGCAGCCAACGAAGACACCAAGCAACAGATACGCAGTATTTT. Its protein is CASSQRRHQATDTQYF.

V gene TRBV10-3 combines with J gene TRBJ2-7; D may be TRBD1 (7 bases). Between the trimmed V and J ends, which lost 3 bases and 7 bases, there was a span of 22 bases. Germline V gene sequence: CDR1 ENHRY, CDR2 SYGVKD. CDR3 length equals 16 residues. CDR3 sequence (DNA): TGTGCCATCAGTGAAGGAGGAGGGCAGGGGGGAGGAGAGCAGTACTTC. Translation gives CAISEGGGQGGGEQYF.